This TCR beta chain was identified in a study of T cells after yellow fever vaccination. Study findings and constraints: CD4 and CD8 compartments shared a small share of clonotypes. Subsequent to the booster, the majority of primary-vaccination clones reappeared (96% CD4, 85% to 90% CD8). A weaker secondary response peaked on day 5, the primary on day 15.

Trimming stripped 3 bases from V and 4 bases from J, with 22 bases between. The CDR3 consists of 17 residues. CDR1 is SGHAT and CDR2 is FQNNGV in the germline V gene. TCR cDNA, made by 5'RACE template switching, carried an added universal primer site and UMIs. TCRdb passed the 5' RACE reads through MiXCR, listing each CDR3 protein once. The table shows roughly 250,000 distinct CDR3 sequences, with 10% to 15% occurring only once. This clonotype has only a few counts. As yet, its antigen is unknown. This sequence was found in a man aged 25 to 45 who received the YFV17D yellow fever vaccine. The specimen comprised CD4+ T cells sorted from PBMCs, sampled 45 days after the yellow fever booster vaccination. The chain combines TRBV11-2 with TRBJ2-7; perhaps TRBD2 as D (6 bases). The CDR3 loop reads CASSFSAPSAGNYEQYF. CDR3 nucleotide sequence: TGTGCCAGCAGCTTCTCGGCGCCCTCAGCGGGCAATTACGAGCAGTACTTC.